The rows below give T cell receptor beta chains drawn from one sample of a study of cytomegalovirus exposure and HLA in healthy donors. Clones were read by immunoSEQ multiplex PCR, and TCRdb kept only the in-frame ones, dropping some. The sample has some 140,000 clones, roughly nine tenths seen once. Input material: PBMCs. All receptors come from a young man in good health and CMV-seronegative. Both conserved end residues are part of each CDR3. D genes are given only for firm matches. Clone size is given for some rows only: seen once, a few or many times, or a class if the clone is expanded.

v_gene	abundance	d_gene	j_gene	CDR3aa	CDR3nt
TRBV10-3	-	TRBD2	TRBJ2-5	CAISEGGGTTQYF	TGTGCCATCAGTGAAGGCGGGGGGACGACCCAGTACTTC
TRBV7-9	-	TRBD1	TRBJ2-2	CASSLDEGARTGELFF	TGTGCCAGCAGCTTAGACGAGGGGGCCCGAACCGGGGAGCTGTTTTTT
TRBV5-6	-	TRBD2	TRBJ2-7	CASSRLAGAREQYF	TGTGCCAGCAGCCGGCTAGCGGGAGCCCGAGAGCAGTACTTC
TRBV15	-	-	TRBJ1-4	CAIGSKGSTGSNEKLFF	TGTGCCATTGGGTCTAAGGGGTCTACAGGGTCTAATGAAAAACTGTTTTTT
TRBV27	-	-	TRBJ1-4	CASSSDSGVNEKLFF	TGTGCCAGCAGTTCAGACTCGGGGGTTAATGAAAAACTGTTTTTT
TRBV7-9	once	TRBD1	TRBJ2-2	CASSLMGQGYSGELFF	TGTGCCAGCAGCTTAATGGGACAGGGGTATTCCGGGGAGCTGTTTTTT
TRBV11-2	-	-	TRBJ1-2	CASRTFLGSGYTF	TGTGCCAGCCGGACATTTTTGGGGTCTGGCTACACCTTC
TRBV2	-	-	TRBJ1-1	CASSGQGNTEAFF	TGTGCCAGCAGTGGGCAGGGGAACACTGAAGCTTTCTTT
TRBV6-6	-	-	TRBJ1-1	CASSYSRNTEAFF	TGTGCCAGCAGTTACTCCCGTAACACTGAAGCTTTCTTT
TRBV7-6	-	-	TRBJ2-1	CASSSGDREFSGAYNEQFF	TGTGCCAGCAGCTCTGGGGACAGGGAGTTTAGCGGGGCCTACAATGAGCAGTTCTTC
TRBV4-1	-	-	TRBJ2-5	CASSQAPSRETQYF	TGCGCCAGCAGCCAAGCACCTAGTAGGGAGACCCAGTACTTC
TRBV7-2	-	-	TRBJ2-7	CASSLSPYEQYF	TGTGCCAGCAGCTTATCTCCTTACGAGCAGTACTTC
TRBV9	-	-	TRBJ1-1	CASSVGANTEAFF	TGTGCCAGCAGCGTTGGGGCAAACACTGAAGCTTTCTTT
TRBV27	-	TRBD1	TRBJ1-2	CASSLFAGGDGYTF	TGTGCCAGCAGTTTATTCGCAGGGGGTGATGGCTACACCTTC
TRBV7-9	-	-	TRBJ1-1	CASSHRQGLGTEAFF	TGTGCCAGCAGCCACCGTCAGGGGCTGGGTACTGAAGCTTTCTTT
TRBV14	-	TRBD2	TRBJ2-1	CASSHPSGVAYNEQFF	TGTGCCAGCAGCCATCCGAGCGGGGTCGCCTACAATGAGCAGTTCTTC
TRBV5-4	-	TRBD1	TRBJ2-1	CASSLRQGDNEQFF	TGTGCCAGCAGCTTACGACAGGGGGACAATGAGCAGTTCTTC
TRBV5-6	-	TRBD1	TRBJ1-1	CASSLLRDSRMNTEAFF	TGTGCCAGCAGCCTACTACGGGACAGTCGCATGAACACTGAAGCTTTCTTT
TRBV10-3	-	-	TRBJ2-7	CAISDVRAYEQYF	TGTGCCATCAGTGACGTGAGGGCCTACGAGCAGTACTTC
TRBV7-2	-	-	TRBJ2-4	CASSIMGARKNIQYF	TGTGCCAGCAGCATAATGGGGGCGCGTAAAAACATTCAGTACTTC
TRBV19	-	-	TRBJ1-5	CASSIEGVQPQHF	TGTGCCAGTAGTATAGAAGGGGTTCAGCCCCAGCATTTT
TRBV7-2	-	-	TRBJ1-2	CASSLFRQNYGYTF	TGTGCCAGCAGCTTATTTCGACAGAACTATGGCTACACCTTC
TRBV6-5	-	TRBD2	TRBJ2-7	CASRLAGGFGEQYF	TGTGCCAGCAGGCTAGCGGGAGGGTTCGGGGAGCAGTACTTC
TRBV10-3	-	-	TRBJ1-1	CAIKRGEHTEAFF	TGTGCCATAAAGCGGGGGGAGCACACTGAAGCTTTCTTT
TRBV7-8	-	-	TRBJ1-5	CASSSTLSEPQHF	TGTGCCAGCAGCTCGACTTTATCGGAGCCCCAGCATTTT
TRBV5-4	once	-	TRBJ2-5	CASSPSYLRGIETQYF	TGTGCCAGCAGCCCCAGTTATTTGAGGGGGATCGAGACCCAGTACTTC
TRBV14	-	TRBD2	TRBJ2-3	CASSPLPGTSGTDTQYF	TGTGCCAGCAGCCCCCTACCAGGGACTAGCGGCACAGATACGCAGTATTTT
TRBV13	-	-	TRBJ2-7	CASSQEGAGKISYEQYF	TGTGCCAGCAGCCAGGAGGGTGCGGGGAAGATTTCCTACGAGCAGTACTTC
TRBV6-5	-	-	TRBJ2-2	CASSEQPNTGELFF	TGTGCCAGCAGTGAACAGCCGAACACCGGGGAGCTGTTTTTT
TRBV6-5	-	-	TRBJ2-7	CASSYSTGFSYEQYF	TGTGCCAGCAGTTACTCGACCGGGTTCAGCTACGAGCAGTACTTC
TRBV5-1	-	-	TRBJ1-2	CASSLPGGANYGYTF	TGCGCCAGCAGCTTGCCGGGGGGCGCCAACTATGGCTACACCTTC
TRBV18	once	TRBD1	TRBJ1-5	CASSPGQGGNQPQHF	TGTGCCAGCTCACCCGGACAGGGGGGGAATCAGCCCCAGCATTTT
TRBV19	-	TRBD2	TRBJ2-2	CASSMAAGGTGELFF	TGTGCCAGTAGTATGGCGGCGGGGGGAACCGGGGAGCTGTTTTTT
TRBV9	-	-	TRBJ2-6	CASSAELRGRGANVLTF	TGTGCCAGCAGCGCCGAGCTCAGGGGACGCGGGGCCAACGTCCTGACTTTC
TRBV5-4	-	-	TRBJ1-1	CASSLPGYDTEAFF	TGTGCCAGCAGCTTACCGGGATATGACACTGAAGCTTTCTTT
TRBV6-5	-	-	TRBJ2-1	CASSYLDSLGNEQFF	TGTGCCAGCAGTTATTTGGACAGCCTAGGGAATGAGCAGTTCTTC
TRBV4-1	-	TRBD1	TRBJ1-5	CASSQDTGGRGYQPQHF	TGCGCCAGCAGCCAAGATACCGGCGGCAGGGGGTATCAGCCCCAGCATTTT
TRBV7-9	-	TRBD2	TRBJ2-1	CASSLDYVASGGYNEQFF	TGTGCCAGCAGCTTAGACTATGTGGCTAGCGGAGGGTACAATGAGCAGTTCTTC
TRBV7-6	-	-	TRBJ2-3	CASSQGKSAMDGTDTQYF	TGTGCCAGCAGCCAGGGGAAGTCTGCGATGGATGGCACAGATACGCAGTATTTT
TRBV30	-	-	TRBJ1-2	CAWAPYPTGINYGYTF	TGTGCCTGGGCCCCCTACCCGACAGGAATTAACTATGGCTACACCTTC
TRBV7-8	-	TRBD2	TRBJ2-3	CASSPGGSTDTQYF	TGTGCCAGCAGCCCGGGGGGGAGCACAGATACGCAGTATTTT
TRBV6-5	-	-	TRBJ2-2	CASSYSRFGELFF	TGTGCCAGCAGTTACTCGAGATTCGGGGAGCTGTTTTTT
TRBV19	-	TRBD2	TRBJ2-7	CASRTSGSYEQYF	TGTGCCAGTAGGACTAGCGGTTCCTACGAGCAGTACTTC
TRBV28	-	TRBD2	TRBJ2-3	CASRLRLAGSTDTQYF	TGTGCCAGCAGGCTTCGACTAGCGGGAAGCACAGATACGCAGTATTTT
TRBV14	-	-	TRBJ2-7	CASSSHSGVYEQYF	TGTGCCAGCAGCTCCCATTCCGGGGTTTACGAGCAGTACTTC
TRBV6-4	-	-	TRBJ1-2	CASSDSTTLSAYGYTF	TGTGCCAGCAGTGACTCAACCACCCTCAGCGCCTATGGCTACACCTTC
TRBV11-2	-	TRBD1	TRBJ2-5	CASSLRAGGEETQYF	TGTGCCAGCAGCTTACGGGCAGGGGGCGAAGAGACCCAGTACTTC
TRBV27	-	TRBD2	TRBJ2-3	CASSGPGLAGKEAYTQYF	TGTGCCAGTAGTGGACCCGGGCTAGCGGGGAAGGAGGCTTATACGCAGTATTTT
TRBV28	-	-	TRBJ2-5	CASSLSGRETQYF	TGTGCCAGCAGTTTGTCCGGGAGAGAGACCCAGTACTTC
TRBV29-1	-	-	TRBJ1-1	CSATLDSYTEAFF	TGCAGCGCCACCTTGGACAGCTACACTGAAGCTTTCTTT
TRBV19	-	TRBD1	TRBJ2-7	CASSPTDRSEQYF	TGTGCCAGTAGTCCAACGGACAGGTCCGAGCAGTACTTC
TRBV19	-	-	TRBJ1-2	CASSTQVTGINGYTF	TGTGCCAGTAGTACCCAAGTCACAGGGATAAATGGCTACACCTTC
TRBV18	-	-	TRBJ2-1	CASSPPTAGAIRGGEQFF	TGTGCCAGCTCACCACCGACCGCGGGGGCGATACGGGGTGGTGAGCAGTTCTTC
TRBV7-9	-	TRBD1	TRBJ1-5	CASSLAGGGGNQPQHF	TGTGCCAGCAGCTTAGCAGGGGGCGGGGGCAATCAGCCCCAGCATTTT
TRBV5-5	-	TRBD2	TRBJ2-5	CASSSGRARETQYF	TGTGCCAGCAGCTCCGGGAGGGCTAGGGAGACCCAGTACTTC